This T cell receptor beta chain was captured by sequencing in a study of Ad26.COV2.S vaccination and SARS-CoV-2 variants. The study, taken as a whole, reports: Spike-specific responses of CD8+ and CD4+ T cells were reported to display substantial breadth after vaccination.

Germline V lookup: CDR1 KGHDR, CDR2 SFDVKD. CDR3 length: 17 amino acids. The V and J ends lost 3 bases and 6 bases, in that order; junction bases with no gene match: 10. Treatment defined: around 19 received Ad26.COV2.S at low or high dose, single or two shots; roughly five received placebo; per-sample allocation not given. Material that was analyzed had been drawn on day 63 after the first vaccine or placebo injection. Regarding this clone: The antigen is not known.

Sequencing used immunoSEQ multiplex PCR; TCRdb keeps in-frame clones, though not all of them. The top ten clones hold 6.4% of a sample with 380,000 or so clones, about 88% of them seen once. The origin of this receptor is a person aged 18-65 years who received the Ad26.COV2.S COVID-19 vaccine or a placebo. Sequences were derived from peripheral blood, sampled in a trial of Ad26.COV2.S vaccine versus placebo. The chain uses TRBV24-1 and TRBJ2-1; the match to TRBD2 covers 10 bases. The CDR3, as DNA: TGTGCCACCAGTGATGACCGTGCTAGCGGGAGACCCAATGAGCAGTTCTTC. It specifies CATSDDRASGRPNEQFF.